This TCR beta chain is drawn from a study of a mutant IDH1 vaccine in newly diagnosed glioma. Study overall: Sex among treated patients split approximately 62% male, roughly 38% female; mean age was approximately 41 years. Previous care, which was radiotherapy, temozolomide, or both, most often involved both.

TCRdb's table, derived via immunoSEQ multiplex PCR, lists solely in-frame clones and lacks some. The data show roughly 38,000 clones, approximately 92% seen once. Overall study findings and caveats: Vaccine-induced immune responses were detected in around 93% of patients. Pseudoprogression looked unconnected to shifts in top peripheral T cell clonotypes.

The CDR3 contains 16 residues. The junction had 12 bases not matched to a gene; V was cut back by 5 bases and J by 5 bases. Germline loops: CDR1 SEHNR, CDR2 FQNEAQ (reference sequence). Of note for this clone: The target antigen is unknown.

Time point indicated: baseline, week 1 (first vaccination visit). Sample treatment: pre-vaccination baseline after standard-of-care therapy. The chain combines TRBV7-9 with TRBJ2-3; TRBD2 agrees at 8 bases. The sample was PBMCs, taken from a glioma patient treated with radiotherapy, temozolomide or both. The clonotype was recovered from a man in his late teens or twenties with glioma. CDR3 sequence (DNA): TGTGCCAGCAGCCTGGAGGATAGCGGGATAAAAGATACGCAGTATTTT. Amino acid sequence: CASSLEDSGIKDTQYF.